The rows below give T cell receptor beta chains drawn from one sample of a study of T cell responses to AZD1222 COVID-19 vaccine. Using immunoSEQ multiplex PCR, the repertoire was profiled, and TCRdb retains in-frame clones only, with some absent. The table shows around 160,000 clones, with approximately 94% occurring only once. This specimen was peripheral blood, taken on day 0 of AZD1222 vaccination. The receptors originated from an adult in good health. Each CDR3 is given with its conserved first and last residue. Fields, in order: clone size, J gene, V gene, D gene, CDR3 DNA, CDR3 protein. A D gene is named only where the DNA matches it firmly. Size tells how often a clone was seen (once, few, many) or the class of an expanded clone, and some rows leave it out.

once | TRBJ2-2 | TRBV6-5 | TRBD2 | TGTGCCAGCCGGGGGGGGGCCACCGGGGAGCTGTTTTTT | CASRGGATGELFF
. | TRBJ2-7 | TRBV4-1 | TRBD2 | TGCGCCAGCAGCCTCCGGGTACTAGCGGGTACCCCGGTCAACGAGCAGTACTTC | CASSLRVLAGTPVNEQYF
. | TRBJ1-3 | TRBV6-1 | . | TGTGCCAGCAGTGAAGTGGCCTACTCTGGAAACACCATATATTTT | CASSEVAYSGNTIYF
. | TRBJ1-2 | TRBV7-2 | . | TGTGCCAGCAGCCCGTCAGTGAGGGGCTACACCTTC | CASSPSVRGYTF
. | TRBJ2-1 | TRBV14 | . | TGTGCCAGCAGCCAAATGAACACTTACAATGAGCAGTTCTTC | CASSQMNTYNEQFF
. | TRBJ2-1 | TRBV5-1 | TRBD2 | TGCGCCAGCAGCTTTATGACTAGCGGGAGTGTCAATGAGCAGTTCTTC | CASSFMTSGSVNEQFF
. | TRBJ2-5 | TRBV7-2 | TRBD2 | TGTGCCAGCAGCCCACGGACTAGCGTAGGGGAGACCCAGTACTTC | CASSPRTSVGETQYF
. | TRBJ2-5 | TRBV20-1 | . | TGCAGTGCTAGTAGGTTCTCGGAAGAGACCCAGTACTTC | CSASRFSEETQYF
. | TRBJ2-3 | TRBV24-1 | . | TGTGCCACCAGTGATCCCGGACCCGGCACAGATACGCAGTATTTT | CATSDPGPGTDTQYF
. | TRBJ2-1 | TRBV9 | TRBD2 | TGTGCCAGCAGCCGTTCCCGTGGGCGGGAGGTCCTCTCCTACAATGAGCAGTTCTTC | CASSRSRGREVLSYNEQFF
once | TRBJ2-7 | TRBV7-9 | . | TGTGCCAGCAGCTTGGGGACAAGACTTTACGAGCAGTACTTC | CASSLGTRLYEQYF
few | TRBJ2-5 | TRBV6-5 | . | TGTGCCAGCAGTTACTCACCAATACTAGCTTGGGAGACCCAGTACTTC | CASSYSPILAWETQYF
. | TRBJ2-3 | TRBV9 | TRBD2 | TGTGCCAGCAGCGAACTAGCGGGGGTTTGGGATACGCAGTATTTT | CASSELAGVWDTQYF
. | TRBJ2-6 | TRBV6-4 | . | TGTGCCAGCAGTGAGGCCGGGGGGGCCAACGTCCTGACTTTC | CASSEAGGANVLTF
. | TRBJ1-2 | TRBV11-2 | . | TGTGCCAGCAGCTTAGAACAGCCGTCCTATGGCTACACCTTC | CASSLEQPSYGYTF
. | TRBJ2-1 | TRBV5-4 | . | TGTGCCAGCAGCTTGGTGAAGCAGGGAATTCACCGGAGGTTCTTC | CASSLVKQGIHRRFF
. | TRBJ2-2 | TRBV24-1 | . | TGTGCCACCAGTGACCCGGACCGTGGGCCAGGGGAGCTGTTTTTT | CATSDPDRGPGELFF
. | TRBJ2-1 | TRBV28 | TRBD2 | TGTGCCAGCAGTTTAATGCTAGCGGGAGCGACCTTCAATGAGCAGTTCTTC | CASSLMLAGATFNEQFF
once | TRBJ2-1 | TRBV1 | . | TGCACCAGCAGCCAAGCTCTCGGAGTTCCTATTTCCTCCTACAATGAGCAGTTCTTC | CTSSQALGVPISSYNEQFF
. | TRBJ2-2 | TRBV9 | . | TGTGCCAGCACCGCCGGGGGTCTGAACACCGGGGAGCTGTTTTTT | CASTAGGLNTGELFF
. | TRBJ2-3 | TRBV2 | TRBD2 | TGTGCCAGCAGTGATGGGCTAGCGGGAGCTACGCAGTATTTT | CASSDGLAGATQYF
. | TRBJ2-3 | TRBV4-1 | TRBD1 | TGCGCCAGCAGCCACCCGGGACAGACAGATACGCAGTATTTT | CASSHPGQTDTQYF
. | TRBJ1-2 | TRBV7-9 | TRBD1 | TGTGCCAGCAGCCAGGACAGGGATAGAAACTATGGCTACACCTTC | CASSQDRDRNYGYTF
. | TRBJ2-5 | TRBV27 | TRBD2 | TGTGCCAGCAGTTTATCGGGGTGGGGACTAGCGGGGGAAGAGACCCAGTACTTC | CASSLSGWGLAGEETQYF
. | TRBJ1-6 | TRBV6-6 | TRBD1 | TGTGCCAGCAGTCCAACTCTGGGACAGGGGTCACCCCTCCACTTT | CASSPTLGQGSPLHF
. | TRBJ2-3 | TRBV5-4 | . | TGTGCCAGCAGACGGGACTTAACAGATACGCAGTATTTT | CASRRDLTDTQYF
. | TRBJ2-1 | TRBV18 | . | TGTGCCAGCTCACCAGGCCCCGGGATCGCCTACAATGAGCAGTTCTTC | CASSPGPGIAYNEQFF
. | TRBJ2-2 | TRBV7-3 | TRBD2 | TGTGCCAGCACCGTAAGGTCTAGCGGAAAAAACACCGGGGAGCTGTTTTTT | CASTVRSSGKNTGELFF
once | TRBJ1-1 | TRBV30 | . | TGTGCCTGGAGATGGCAAAGGGGGAACACTGAAGCTTTCTTT | CAWRWQRGNTEAFF
. | TRBJ2-1 | TRBV5-6 | . | TGTGCCAGCAGCCAAATAGGTGTCTTAGAGCAGTTCTTC | CASSQIGVLEQFF
. | TRBJ2-5 | TRBV6-6 | TRBD2 | TGTGCCAGCAGCCAGGGACTAGCGGGAGTGGAGACCCAGTACTTC | CASSQGLAGVETQYF
. | TRBJ2-2 | TRBV24-1 | . | TGTGCCACCAGTGATTCGTCGGAGGGAACCGGGGAGCTGTTTTTT | CATSDSSEGTGELFF
. | TRBJ1-1 | TRBV5-1 | . | TGCGCCAGCAGTAGGAGCTCAGGGATGAACACTGAAGCTTTCTTT | CASSRSSGMNTEAFF
. | TRBJ2-1 | TRBV5-6 | . | TGTGCCAGCAGCTTAGGCCGGGAGCAGTTCTTC | CASSLGREQFF
. | TRBJ2-1 | TRBV19 | TRBD1 | TGTGCCAGTAGTCTTATAGGGGGCCCCTACAATGAGCAGTTCTTC | CASSLIGGPYNEQFF
. | TRBJ2-7 | TRBV7-2 | . | TGTGCCAGCTCCCGAGATGTCTACGAGCAGTACTTC | CASSRDVYEQYF
. | TRBJ2-7 | TRBV19 | . | TGTGCCAGTAGTATCTGGGGGCCTGGCGACGAGCAGTACTTC | CASSIWGPGDEQYF
. | TRBJ2-1 | TRBV12-5 | TRBD1 | TGTGCTAGTGGTTCGGGGACAGGGTGGAATGAGCAGTTCTTC | CASGSGTGWNEQFF
. | TRBJ1-2 | TRBV5-6 | . | TGTGCCAGCACCAAATATGGGACAAACTATGGCTACACCTTC | CASTKYGTNYGYTF
. | TRBJ2-7 | TRBV6-5 | TRBD1 | TGTGCCAGCAGCAGACTCGGACAGGGGCACGAGCAGTACTTC | CASSRLGQGHEQYF
. | TRBJ2-7 | TRBV5-4 | . | TGTGCCAGCAGCTTGGAGGGTCCCTACGAGCAGTACTTC | CASSLEGPYEQYF
. | TRBJ1-1 | TRBV7-8 | TRBD1 | TGTGCCAGCAGCCAGACAGGGACTGAAGCTTTCTTT | CASSQTGTEAFF
. | TRBJ1-3 | TRBV19 | TRBD1 | TGTGCCAGTAGTATAGATCGGACAGGGAAAGGAAACACCATATATTTT | CASSIDRTGKGNTIYF